Listed here are 17 T cell receptor beta chains from one sample, sequenced in a study of blood T cell repertoires in COVID-19. Sequenced by immunoSEQ multiplex PCR; TCRdb stores in-frame clones only, minus some. Here the sample spans some 160,000 clones, around four fifths being singletons. Sequenced material: peripheral blood. Receptor source: a woman of 80 years or more with acute or convalescent COVID-19.

The chain couples TRBV21-1 to TRBJ2-3; the table names TRBD2, a call not compared with the DNA. TRBV21-1 is tagged as a pseudogene. CDR3 length equals 13 residues. The CDR3 coding sequence is TGTGCCAGCAGCAAAGGACTCTCCGATACGCAGTATTTT. Encoded protein: CASSKGLSDTQYF.

The rearrangement joins TRBV12-3 or TRBV12-4 to TRBJ1-2; D unclear. The V end lost 6 bases, the J end lost 5 bases, and 10 bases lay between the germline ends. This CDR3 is 12 amino acids long. CDR3 amino acids: CASSQASYGYTF. The CDR3 DNA is TGTGCCAGCAGCCAGGCGAGTTATGGCTACACCTTC.

The genes are TRBV12-3 or TRBV12-4 and TRBJ2-5; no firm D call. V lost 1 base and J lost 5, with 8 bases in between. The CDR3 has 13 residues. The chain's CDR3 is CASSLGGPETQYF. The CDR3 DNA follows: TGTGCCAGCAGTTTAGGTGGCCCGGAGACCCAGTACTTC.

To note about this clone: In the same sample, other DNA sequences code for this CDR3. This chain joins TRBV6-5 and TRBJ2-1, with TRBD1 identical over 10 bases. The CDR3 is made up of 14 amino acids. V was pared by 6 bases and J by 4 bases, with 3 bases of the junction left unmatched. The germline V gene has CDR1 MNHEY and CDR2 SVGAGI. CDR3 protein: CASSPGQGYNEQFF. The CDR3 DNA follows: TGTGCCAGCAGCCCGGGACAGGGGTACAATGAGCAGTTCTTC.

CDR3 amino acids: CASSKATGLESYGYTF. In nucleotides, the CDR3 is TGCGCCAGCAGCAAAGCGACGGGACTCGAGTCCTATGGCTACACCTTC. This chain connects TRBV5-1 to TRBJ1-2; the D gene is possibly TRBD1 (5 bases). Trimming took 4 bases from V and 4 from J, leaving 20 bases between them. The CDR3 is 16 residues long. Germline assignment: CDR1 SGHRS and CDR2 YFSETQ.

V usage is TRBV29-1 and J usage is TRBJ2-1; 7 bases align to TRBD1. V dropped 6 bases and J dropped 4; count of bases not matched to a gene: 9. Germline V lookup: CDR1 SQVTM, CDR2 ANQGSEA. The CDR3 loop spans 14 amino acids. CDR3 bases: TGCAGCGTACAGGGGAGACTATCTTACAATGAGCAGTTCTTC. It codes for CSVQGRLSYNEQFF.

This clone was counted a few times. The chain uses TRBV5-5 and TRBJ2-2, with 12 bases fitting TRBD2. The trim removed 0 bases at V and 7 bases at J, leaving 7 bases unmatched. Germline CDR1 reads SGHKS; CDR2 reads YYEKEE (reference sequence). The CDR3 loop spans 17 amino acids. CDR3 sequence (DNA): TGTGCCAGCAGCTTGGAGCCTAGCGGGGGGGCAGGCGGGGAGCTGTTTTTT. This encodes CASSLEPSGGAGGELFF.

This chain connects TRBV19 to TRBJ2-4, with 9 bases lining up with TRBD1. This CDR3 comprises 15 residues. With 5 bases clipped from V and 8 bases from J, the junction kept 10 bases outside the gene matches. Germline CDR1 is LNHDA and CDR2 is SQIVND (reference sequence). The CDR3: CASSVAGTGWDIQYF. As DNA, the CDR3 is TGTGCCAGTAGTGTAGCCGGGACAGGGTGGGACATTCAGTACTTC.

J is TRBJ2-7 and V is TRBV9; D is perhaps TRBD1 (5 bases). CDR3 length equals 14 residues. The germline V gene encodes CDR1 SGDLS and CDR2 YYNGEE. The V gene lost 3 bases and the J gene lost 0 bases, with 10 bases spanning the gap. The CDR3 protein is CASSGGPSSYEQYF. The CDR3, as DNA: TGTGCCAGCAGCGGGGGCCCTAGCTCCTACGAGCAGTACTTC.

The chain recombines TRBV19 with TRBJ1-1; D gene ambiguous. Per the germline V gene, CDR1 is LNHDA and CDR2 is SQIVND (reference sequence). V gave up 5 bases and J gave up 0 bases, with 10 bases separating them. CDR3 size: 14 residues. CDR3 DNA: TGTGCCAGTAGTGCCGGGAGGTTGAACACTGAAGCTTTCTTT. It specifies CASSAGRLNTEAFF. Together with reference TRBV19 and TRBJ1-1, the CDR3 gives the full variable domain: DGGITQSPKYLFRKEGQNVTLSCEQNLNHDAMYWYRQDPGQGLRLIYYSQIVNDFQKGDIAEGYSVSREKKESFPLTVTSAQKNPTAFYLCASSAGRLNTEAFFGQGTRLTVV.

The chain employs TRBV7-9 and TRBJ1-4; 8 nucleotides agree with TRBD1. Trimming at V came to 5 bases and at J to 5 bases, leaving 7 bases not matched to a gene. CDR3 length: 15 amino acids. Germline V gene sequence: CDR1 SEHNR, CDR2 FQNEAQ (reference sequence). CDR3 coding DNA: TGTGCCAGCAGCCCAGGGACAGGAGGAAATGAAAAACTGTTTTTT. This gives the protein CASSPGTGGNEKLFF.

This chain uses TRBV29-1 with TRBJ1-4, with D maybe TRBD1 (5 bases). Germline V CDR1 and CDR2: SQVTM, ANQGSEA. The CDR3 consists of 14 residues. V was cut by 5 bases and J by 1 base, with 11 bases left in between. The CDR3 nucleotides read TGCAGCGTTCTTGGGGCAAGAACTAATGAAAAACTGTTTTTT. This sequence encodes CSVLGARTNEKLFF.

This clone was observed a handful of times. The rearrangement joins TRBV5-1 to TRBJ2-7; D uncertain. There are 13 residues in the CDR3. The germline gives CDR1 SGHRS, CDR2 YFSETQ. V gave up 0 bases and J gave up 0 bases, with 4 bases separating them. DNA of the CDR3: TGCGCCAGCAGCTTGGTTCTCTCCTACGAGCAGTACTTC. This translates into CASSLVLSYEQYF.

The sample holds a few counts of this clone. V and J are TRBV7-9 and TRBJ2-7; 8 bases are a match to TRBD1. Per germline, CDR1 SEHNR and CDR2 FQNEAQ (reference sequence). CDR3 size: 15 residues. V trimming: 5 bases; J trimming: 5 bases; junction bases outside the gene matches: 11. The CDR3 loop is CASSPGTGGWNEQYF. CDR3 sequence (DNA): TGTGCCAGCAGCCCCGGGACAGGAGGTTGGAACGAGCAGTACTTC.

J is TRBJ2-5 and V is TRBV6-2 or TRBV6-3; 9 positions agree with TRBD1. Germline V gives CDR1 MNHEY, CDR2 SVGEGT. CDR3 length equals 14 residues. Trimming took 5 bases from V and 4 from J; bases not matched to a gene: 5. The CDR3 DNA sequence: TGTGCCAGCAGTCCAACAGGGGGCGGAGAGACCCAGTACTTC. This encodes CASSPTGGGETQYF.

The rearrangement links TRBV6-1 to TRBJ2-6; no definite D call. Trimming took 4 bases from V and 1 from J, leaving 17 bases between them. CDR3 length equals 18 residues. The germline gives CDR1 MNHNS, CDR2 SASEGT. The CDR3 DNA is TGTGCCAGCAGTGCTCTATCTGGCGGAGATTCTGGGGCCAACGTCCTGACTTTC. Its translation: CASSALSGGDSGANVLTF.

The rearrangement links TRBV10-2 to TRBJ1-1, with D unresolved. The CDR3 has 12 amino acids. Looked up from germline, CDR1 is WSHSY and CDR2 is SAAADI. The V end was cut by 10 bases, the J end by 1 base, with 10 bases between. For the CDR3, the DNA is TGCGCCACCGAGGACTGGAACACTGAAGCTTTCTTT. Amino acid sequence: CATEDWNTEAFF.